This T cell receptor (beta chain) was recorded in a study of OX40 agonist ivuxolimab in advanced cancers. Study-wide background: An agonistic human IgG2 monoclonal antibody against OX40 (CD134) was given. Patients receiving dose escalation had hepatocellular carcinoma, melanoma, renal cell or head and neck cancer.

Germline V gene lookup returns CDR1 SGHTA and CDR2 FQGTGA. The length of the CDR3 is 17 residues. V gave up 6 bases and J gave up 2 bases; unmatched junction bases: 11. Researchers took blood at baseline, on cycle 4 day 1, and on cycle 7 day 1. Assay used: immunoSEQ multiplex PCR; TCRdb lists only in-frame clones, some missing. The data contain about 85,000 clones, about nine tenths of them singletons. The source material was CD4+ or CD8+ T cells sorted from blood, sampled in a trial of the OX40 agonist ivuxolimab. The J gene is TRBJ2-4, the V gene TRBV7-3; TRBD2 aligns across 9 bases. This TCR derives from an adult with an advanced solid tumor such as melanoma, head and neck, liver or kidney cancer. CDR3 bases: TGTGCCAGCAGTTTAGTGGGTAGCGGGGGTTCCAAAAACATTCAGTACTTC. Translating gives CASSLVGSGGSKNIQYF.